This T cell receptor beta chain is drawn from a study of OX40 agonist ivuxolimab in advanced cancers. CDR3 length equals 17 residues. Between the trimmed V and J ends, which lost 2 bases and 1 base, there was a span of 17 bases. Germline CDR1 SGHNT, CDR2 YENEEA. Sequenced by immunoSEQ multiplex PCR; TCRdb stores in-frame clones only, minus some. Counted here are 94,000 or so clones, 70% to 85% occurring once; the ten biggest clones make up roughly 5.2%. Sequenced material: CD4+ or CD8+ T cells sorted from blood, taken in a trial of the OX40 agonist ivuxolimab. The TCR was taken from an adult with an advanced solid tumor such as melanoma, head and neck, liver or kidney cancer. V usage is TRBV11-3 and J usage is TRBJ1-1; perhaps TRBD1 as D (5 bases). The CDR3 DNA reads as TGTGCCAGCAGCTTAACCTTCGGGCAGGGCGCGAACACTGAAGCTTTCTTT. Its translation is CASSLTFGQGANTEAFF.